A single T cell receptor beta chain is shown here with its context. Its antigen is not yet known. No quality values exist for individual bases; no much larger clone is one base distant. This sample was taken from a study of blood T cell repertoires in COVID-19 (dated by TCRdb to 2019 to 2021). General notes on the study: Samples from collaborators originated in the United States, Italy and Spain and spanned both the acute and convalescent phases of COVID-19. The material from the prospective study consisted of cDNA or gDNA derived from T cells, B-cell-depleted T cells, or PBMCs. Subjects who had been exposed to COVID-19, were actively infected with it, or had recovered from it provided the deeply sampled blood TCRbeta repertoires that made up the dataset. A freely available public database, intended as a resource for researchers studying the immune response to SARS-CoV-2, is where the repertoires were released. The samples were drawn from the first 160 participants of the ongoing ImmuneRACE study and from 950 to 1,500 subjects provided by 6 global collaborators. The sample metadata nearly always contained a de-identified subject ID, COVID-19 status, age in years and sex. HLA class I and class II types, where available, came from metadata supplied by the sample provider rather than from assay-based typing.

Overall study results and their limits: The quantity of clinical and demographic metadata differed by source and by participant and was supplied without curation.

The immunoSEQ Assay, a bias-controlled multiplex PCR, was used to amplify TCRbeta CDR3 regions from genomic DNA. The authors processed their data as follows. The number of nucleated cells in each sample was estimated by amplification of reference gene primers within the assay. To quantify the absolute abundance of each unique TCRbeta CDR3 rearrangement, sequence reads were collapsed and filtered. Productive Simpson clonality was computed per sample as the square root of Simpson's diversity index over productive rearrangements. TCRdb limited this immuneACCESS table to in-frame rearrangements with V and J called. A share of clones is missing; checked studies link under half to unresolved V genes, and the rest is unexplained. Clone size and V and J calls were adopted from that table, with D and trimming inferred from the DNA. The sample table records roughly 81,000 clones; around 83% of these occur just once. Around 2.1% of the sample rests with the top ten.

Taken from cysteine to phenylalanine, the CDR3 has 14 residues. Of the read, only the CDR3 DNA is kept; its 42 bases are in frame from base 1. The collaborating institutions used their own protocols to collect whole blood in K2EDTA tubes. For TCRbeta analysis, collaborators shipped samples as frozen whole blood, isolated PBMCs, or DNA extracted from either of those sample types. Specimen: peripheral blood. The rearrangement combines TRBV21-1 with TRBJ1-1. TRBV21-1 counts as a pseudogene. This clonotype originated in a woman in her 70s with acute or convalescent COVID-19. CDR3 reads: CASSKGPGRSEAFF. The sequence in DNA is TGTGCCAGCAGCAAAGGTCCAGGGAGGTCTGAAGCTTTCTTT.